One and the same sample provided the 2 T cell receptor beta chains below, sequenced in a study of T cell responses to AZD1222 COVID-19 vaccine. The data were produced by immunoSEQ multiplex PCR, yet TCRdb's version contains in-frame clones alone and is incomplete. The table lists about 64,000 clones, 75% to 95% of them singletons, with approximately 6.3% in the top ten. Sequences were derived from peripheral blood, sampled 28 days after the second dose of the MenACWY control vaccine. The source is an adult who received the MenACWY meningococcal vaccine as a control.

V gene TRBV9 combines with J gene TRBJ2-1, with 7 bases aligning to TRBD2. This CDR3 spans 14 amino acids. The J segment lost 4 bases and the V segment lost 3 bases, leaving 4 bases of the junction unmatched. Looked up from germline, CDR1 is SGDLS and CDR2 is YYNGEE. CDR3 sequence reads: CASSASGEYNEQFF. The CDR3 nucleotides are TGTGCCAGCAGCGCTAGCGGAGAGTACAATGAGCAGTTCTTC.

V is TRBV6-5 and J is TRBJ2-7, with TRBD2 as a possible D gene (5 bases). The CDR3 consists of 14 residues. V gave up 0 bases and J gave up 2 bases, with 8 bases separating them. Germline assignment: CDR1 MNHEY and CDR2 SVGAGI. CDR3 sequence: CASSYSRDTYEQYF. The CDR3 DNA follows: TGTGCCAGCAGTTACTCGAGGGATACCTACGAGCAGTACTTC.